This is a list of T cell receptor beta chains from one sample in a study of cytomegalovirus exposure and HLA in healthy donors. Sequenced by immunoSEQ multiplex PCR; TCRdb stores in-frame clones only, minus some. The repertoire has about 240,000 clones, approximately 86% of them found once; the top ten carry less than 1.5%. Sequences were obtained from PBMCs. Receptors were obtained from a woman younger than 45 in good health and CMV-seropositive. Both conserved end residues are part of each CDR3. A D gene is named only where the DNA matches it firmly. Some rows have no size entry. The others give once, few or many, or a class for an expanded clone.

TRBJ2-7,TRBD2,-,TRBV5-6,TGTGCCAGCAGCTTGTCCCCTAGCGGGAGGTACGAGCAGTACTTC,CASSLSPSGRYEQYF
TRBJ1-1,-,-,TRBV25-1,TGTGCCAGCAGTGTTGCGGGAAACACTGAAGCTTTCTTT,CASSVAGNTEAFF
TRBJ2-2,TRBD2,-,TRBV9,TGTGCCAGCAGCGTAGGACTAGCGGGACGCAACACCGGGGAGCTGTTTTTT,CASSVGLAGRNTGELFF
TRBJ2-4,-,-,TRBV7-2,TGTGCCAGCAGCTTAAACAGGCCAGGGAACATTCAGTACTTC,CASSLNRPGNIQYF
TRBJ2-1,-,-,TRBV7-9,TGTGCCAGCAGCTCGAGAGGAACTGCCTACAATGAGCAGTTCTTC,CASSSRGTAYNEQFF
TRBJ2-2,-,-,TRBV5-1,TGCGCCAGCAGCCCCCCAACCGGGGAGCTGTTTTTT,CASSPPTGELFF
TRBJ1-1,TRBD1,-,TRBV19,TGTGCCAGCTACCGGACAGGGGAAGGGAACACTGAAGCTTTCTTT,CASYRTGEGNTEAFF
TRBJ1-2,TRBD1,few,TRBV6-1,TGTGCCAGCAGTGAATCGTACAGGGGGTATGGCTACACCTTC,CASSESYRGYGYTF
TRBJ2-2,TRBD2,-,TRBV5-4,TGTGCCAGCAGCTTTAGGCCACTAGCGGCTTTAACCGGGGAGCTGTTTTTT,CASSFRPLAALTGELFF
TRBJ2-3,TRBD1,few,TRBV4-1,TGCGCCAGCAGCCAAGGTCGGGACAGGAGCACAGATACGCAGTATTTT,CASSQGRDRSTDTQYF
TRBJ1-1,-,-,TRBV30,TGTGCCTGGTCCCTTCAGTCGAACACTGAAGCTTTCTTT,CAWSLQSNTEAFF
TRBJ2-3,TRBD2,-,TRBV5-6,TGTGCCAGCACCCGACTAGCGGGAGATTTTTGGGCGTATTTT,CASTRLAGDFWAYF
TRBJ1-1,-,-,TRBV28,TGTGCCAGCACCCACGGGACATTGAACACTGAAGCTTTCTTT,CASTHGTLNTEAFF
TRBJ1-1,TRBD1,-,TRBV7-9,TGTGCCAGCGGGCCGGGACAGGGGAGCTTCGGGGGGGTGGGAGCTTTCTTT,CASGPGQGSFGGVGAFF
TRBJ1-2,-,-,TRBV5-6,TGTGCCAGCAGCTTGATCGGGGACTATGGCTACACCTTC,CASSLIGDYGYTF
TRBJ1-2,-,-,TRBV10-3,TGTGCCATCAGTGAGGGACAGCGCTATGGCTACACCTTC,CAISEGQRYGYTF
TRBJ2-3,TRBD2,-,TRBV7-9,TGTGCCAGCAGCTTAACCGGCGGGAGGGCAACAGATACGCAGTATTTT,CASSLTGGRATDTQYF
TRBJ1-1,-,few,TRBV5-1,TGCGCCAGCAGCTTGGGGGGGGACACTGAAGCTTTCTTT,CASSLGGDTEAFF
TRBJ1-2,-,-,TRBV28,TGTGCCAGCAGGACACCAGGGGAAAGTTTTTCTAATGGCTACACCTTC,CASRTPGESFSNGYTF
TRBJ1-2,TRBD1,-,TRBV28,TGTGCCAGCAGTTTCGCCAGTGACAGGGGTGGTTTGGATGGCTACACCTTC,CASSFASDRGGLDGYTF
TRBJ2-1,-,-,TRBV2,TGTGCCAGCGGAGGGAATGAGCAGTTCTTC,CASGGNEQFF
TRBJ2-2,-,once,TRBV19,TGTGCCAGTAGGGCGGGACAGACCAACACCGGGGAGCTGTTTTTT,CASRAGQTNTGELFF
TRBJ2-1,-,-,TRBV29-1,TGCAGCGTTGCAGGGTCCTACAATGAGCAGTTCTTC,CSVAGSYNEQFF
TRBJ2-7,TRBD2,-,TRBV27,TGTGCCAGCAGGGATAGCGGGAGCAGGTACGAGCAGTACTTC,CASRDSGSRYEQYF
TRBJ2-7,TRBD2,-,TRBV15,TGTGCCACCAGCAGAACCCCGGGACTAGTCGGTGAGCAGTACTTC,CATSRTPGLVGEQYF
TRBJ2-6,-,-,TRBV7-8,TGTGCCAGCAGCTTAGCACCCTCAGGGTCTGGGGCCAACGTCCTGACTTTC,CASSLAPSGSGANVLTF
TRBJ1-1,TRBD1,-,TRBV5-1,TGCGCCAGCAGCTTAACCGGGACAGCGAACACTGAAGCTTTCTTT,CASSLTGTANTEAFF
TRBJ1-1,TRBD1,-,TRBV29-1,TGCAGCGTCAACGGCGCAGGGGGCTTTTTTGAAGCTTTCTTT,CSVNGAGGFFEAFF
TRBJ2-3,TRBD2,-,TRBV27,TGTGCCAGCAGTCCAGGGGGTTATCTAGCGGGGGGCAATACGCAGTATTTT,CASSPGGYLAGGNTQYF
TRBJ1-1,-,-,TRBV11-3,TGTGCCAGCAGCTTAAACGGGGGTGTAGACACTGAAGCTTTCTTT,CASSLNGGVDTEAFF
TRBJ2-1,TRBD1,-,TRBV7-2,TGTGCCAGCAGCTTTACGGACAGGGGTTTCTACAATGAGCAGTTCTTC,CASSFTDRGFYNEQFF
TRBJ1-5,-,-,TRBV15,TGTGCCACCAGCAGAGTGGGGACAATCCAGCCCCAGCATTTT,CATSRVGTIQPQHF
TRBJ2-5,TRBD1,-,TRBV7-9,TGTGCCAGCAGCTTAGTAGGGACAGGGCCCCTTCTGTCCCAGTACTTC,CASSLVGTGPLLSQYF
TRBJ1-2,-,few,TRBV19,TGTGCCAGTAGTGCGGGACGTCTTTCCTATGGCTACACCTTC,CASSAGRLSYGYTF
TRBJ2-7,-,-,TRBV5-5,TGTGCCAGCAGCTTAGTACAGGGACAATTTTACGAGCAGTACTTC,CASSLVQGQFYEQYF
TRBJ2-1,TRBD1,-,TRBV2,TGTGCCAGCAGTGAGGCGGCAGGGGGACAGTTCTTC,CASSEAAGGQFF
TRBJ2-1,-,-,TRBV5-4,TGTGCCAGCAGCTTCGAACGGGAGATCGGTAATGAGCAGTTCTTC,CASSFEREIGNEQFF
TRBJ1-5,-,-,TRBV28,TGTGCCAGCAGTTTATGGGGCAGAAGTTATAGCAATCAGCCCCAGCATTTT,CASSLWGRSYSNQPQHF
TRBJ1-1,-,-,TRBV19,TGTGCCAGTAGTATCTCGACAGGAGCGGACACTGAAGCTTTCTTT,CASSISTGADTEAFF
TRBJ1-5,-,-,TRBV2,TGTGCCACCGCGGGAGATAGCAATCAGCCCCAGCATTTT,CATAGDSNQPQHF
TRBJ2-7,TRBD2,-,TRBV10-1,TGCGCCAGCAGTGAGTCCGCTGGAACTAGCGGGAGAGCGTTTCCCTACGAGCAGTACTTC,CASSESAGTSGRAFPYEQYF
TRBJ2-1,-,-,TRBV5-1,TGCGCCAGCAGCTTGGCCCCGGGTTCGGGTGAGCAGTTCTTC,CASSLAPGSGEQFF
TRBJ2-5,TRBD1,-,TRBV18,TGTGCCAGCTCACCAAGAGGGACAGGGCCAGAGACCCAGTACTTC,CASSPRGTGPETQYF